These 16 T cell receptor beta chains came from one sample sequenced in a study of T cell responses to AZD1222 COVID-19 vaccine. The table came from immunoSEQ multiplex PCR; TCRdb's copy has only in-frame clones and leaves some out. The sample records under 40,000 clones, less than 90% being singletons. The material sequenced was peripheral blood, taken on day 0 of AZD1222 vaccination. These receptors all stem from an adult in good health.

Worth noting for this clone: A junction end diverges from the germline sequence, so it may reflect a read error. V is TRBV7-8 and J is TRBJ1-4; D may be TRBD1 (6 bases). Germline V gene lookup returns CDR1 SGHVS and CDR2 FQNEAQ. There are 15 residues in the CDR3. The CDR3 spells CASRLAGAGDEKLFF. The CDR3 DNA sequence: TGTGCCAGCAGATTAGCAGGGGCGGGAGATGAAAAACTGTTTTTT.

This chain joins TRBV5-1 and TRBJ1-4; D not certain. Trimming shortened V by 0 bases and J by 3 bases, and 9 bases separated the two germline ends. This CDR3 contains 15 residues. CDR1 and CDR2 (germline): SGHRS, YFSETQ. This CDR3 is CASSLVGLPNEKLFF. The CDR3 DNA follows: TGCGCCAGCAGCTTGGTGGGGTTACCTAATGAAAAACTGTTTTTT.

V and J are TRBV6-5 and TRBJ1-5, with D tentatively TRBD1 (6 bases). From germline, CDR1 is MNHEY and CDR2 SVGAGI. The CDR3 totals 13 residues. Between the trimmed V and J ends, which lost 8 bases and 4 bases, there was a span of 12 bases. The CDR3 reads CASSGQRNQPQHF. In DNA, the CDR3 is TGTGCCAGCTCTGGACAGAGAAATCAGCCCCAGCATTTT.

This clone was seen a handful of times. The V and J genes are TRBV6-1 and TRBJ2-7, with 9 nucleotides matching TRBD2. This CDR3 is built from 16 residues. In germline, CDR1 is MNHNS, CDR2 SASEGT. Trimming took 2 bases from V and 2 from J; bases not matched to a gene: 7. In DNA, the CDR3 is TGTGCCAGCAGTGAATTTCCAAGCGGGGGGCCCTACGAGCAGTACTTC. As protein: CASSEFPSGGPYEQYF.

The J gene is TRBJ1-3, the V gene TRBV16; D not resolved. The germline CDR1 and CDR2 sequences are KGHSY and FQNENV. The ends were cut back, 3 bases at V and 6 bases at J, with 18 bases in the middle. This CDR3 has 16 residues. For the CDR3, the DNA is TGTGCCAGCAGCCACAACCCCGGGGATGAGTTAAACACCATATATTTT. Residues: CASSHNPGDELNTIYF.

The CDR3 loop reads CARSLRPAVAQYF. DNA of the CDR3: TGTGCCAGAAGCTTGAGGCCAGCTGTGGCCCAGTACTTC. J is TRBJ2-5 and V is TRBV5-3; no clear D. TRBV5-3 is classed as an ORF, of uncertain function. This CDR3 has 13 residues. The V gene lost 1 base and the J gene lost 9 bases, with 13 bases spanning the gap.

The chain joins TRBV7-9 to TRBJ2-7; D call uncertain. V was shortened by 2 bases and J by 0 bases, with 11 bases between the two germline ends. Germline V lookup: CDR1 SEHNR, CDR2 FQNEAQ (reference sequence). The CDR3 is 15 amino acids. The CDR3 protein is CASSLTLRSSYEQYF. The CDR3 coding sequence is TGTGCCAGCAGCTTAACTTTACGTTCCTCCTACGAGCAGTACTTC.

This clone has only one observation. CDR3 sequence (DNA): TGTGCCAGCTTAGGGGAGTGGACTGAAGCTTTCTTT. This encodes CASLGEWTEAFF. J is TRBJ1-1 and V is TRBV6-5; a possible D gene is TRBD1 (5 bases). The CDR3 is 12 residues long. Germline lookup yields CDR1 MNHEY and CDR2 SVGAGI. V was cut by 8 bases and J by 5 bases, with 12 bases left in between.

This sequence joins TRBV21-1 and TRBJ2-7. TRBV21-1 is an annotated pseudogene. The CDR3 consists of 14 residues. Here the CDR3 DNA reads TGTGCCAGCAGCCGGGACGGTGGAGAGGACGAGCAGTACTTC. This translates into CASSRDGGEDEQYF.

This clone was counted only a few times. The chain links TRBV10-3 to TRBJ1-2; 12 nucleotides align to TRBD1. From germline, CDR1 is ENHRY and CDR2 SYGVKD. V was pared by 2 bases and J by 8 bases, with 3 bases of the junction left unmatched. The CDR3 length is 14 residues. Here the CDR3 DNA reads TGTGCCATCAGTGAGGGCGGGACAGGGGGCGGCTACACCTTC. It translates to CAISEGGTGGGYTF.

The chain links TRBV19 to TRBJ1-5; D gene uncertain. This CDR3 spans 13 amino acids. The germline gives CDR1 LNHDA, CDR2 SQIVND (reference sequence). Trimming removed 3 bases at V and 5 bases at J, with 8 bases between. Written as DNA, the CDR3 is TGTGCCAGTAGTATCAACAGATATCAGCCCCAGCATTTT. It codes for CASSINRYQPQHF.

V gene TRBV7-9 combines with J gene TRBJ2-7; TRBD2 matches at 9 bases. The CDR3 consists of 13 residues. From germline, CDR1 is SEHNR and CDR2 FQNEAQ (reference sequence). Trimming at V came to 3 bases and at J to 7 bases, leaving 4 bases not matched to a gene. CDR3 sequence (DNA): TGTGCCAGCAGCTTCGTCAGCGGGGGGGAGCAGTACTTC. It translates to CASSFVSGGEQYF.

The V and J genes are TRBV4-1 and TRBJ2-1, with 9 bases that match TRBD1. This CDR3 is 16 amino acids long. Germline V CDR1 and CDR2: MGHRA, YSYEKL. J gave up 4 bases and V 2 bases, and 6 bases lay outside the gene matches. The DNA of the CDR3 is TGCGCCAGCAGCCAAATACCGGGACAGGGATACAATGAGCAGTTCTTC. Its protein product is CASSQIPGQGYNEQFF.

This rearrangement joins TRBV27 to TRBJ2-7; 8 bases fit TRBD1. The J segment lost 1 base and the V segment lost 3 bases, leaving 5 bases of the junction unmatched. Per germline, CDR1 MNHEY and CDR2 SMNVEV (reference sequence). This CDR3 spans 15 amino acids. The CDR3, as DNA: TGTGCCAGCAGTTTTCAGGGGGCGCCATCCTACGAGCAGTACTTC. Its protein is CASSFQGAPSYEQYF.

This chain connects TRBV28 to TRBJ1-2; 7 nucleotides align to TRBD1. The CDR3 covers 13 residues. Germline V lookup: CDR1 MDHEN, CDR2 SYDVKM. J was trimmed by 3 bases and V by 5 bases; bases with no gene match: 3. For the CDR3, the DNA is TGTGCCAGCAGTCACACAGGGGACTATGGCTACACCTTC. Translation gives CASSHTGDYGYTF.

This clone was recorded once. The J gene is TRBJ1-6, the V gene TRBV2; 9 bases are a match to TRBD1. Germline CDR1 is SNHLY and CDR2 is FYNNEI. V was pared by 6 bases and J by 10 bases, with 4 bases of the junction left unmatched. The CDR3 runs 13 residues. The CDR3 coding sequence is TGTGCCAGCAGGGGACAGGGAGGCTCACCCCTCCACTTT. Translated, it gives CASRGQGGSPLHF.